A single sample is the source of the 17 T cell receptor beta chains below, sequenced in a study of blood T cell repertoires in COVID-19. Sequencing used immunoSEQ multiplex PCR; TCRdb keeps in-frame clones, though not all of them. The data hold 75,000 to 90,000 clones, with under 95% observed a single time. Sequencing used peripheral blood. The receptors here all came from a human donor in a cohort sampled during active COVID-19.

The chain has TRBV9 and TRBJ1-3; D unclear. V lost 0 bases to trimming and J lost 1 base, with 8 bases between them. Germline loops: CDR1 SGDLS, CDR2 YYNGEE. CDR3 size: 15 residues. CDR3 sequence reads: CASSVAPRSGNTIYF. The CDR3 coding sequence is TGTGCCAGCAGCGTAGCCCCCAGGTCTGGAAACACCATATATTTT. The whole variable domain, remainder taken from reference TRBV9 and TRBJ1-3, is DSGVTQTPKHLITATGQRVTLRCSPRSGDLSVYWYQQSLDQGLQFLIQYYNGEERAKGNILERFSAQQFPDLHSELNLSSLELGDSALYFCASSVAPRSGNTIYFGEGSWLTVV.

As DNA, the CDR3 is TGTGCCAGCAGTGTGGGGACAGTCAATCAGCCCCAGCATTTT. It yields the protein CASSVGTVNQPQHF. This rearrangement joins TRBV2 to TRBJ1-5, with 7 bases matching TRBD1. The V segment lost 4 bases and the J segment 3 bases; nucleotides outside the gene matches: 3. Germline V gene sequence: CDR1 SNHLY, CDR2 FYNNEI. The CDR3 sequence is 14 residues long.

The genes are TRBV7-9 and TRBJ1-4; a weak D match, TRBD1 (6 bases). Germline CDR1 is SEHNR and CDR2 is FQNEAQ (reference sequence). The CDR3 runs to 16 residues. The V end was cut by 4 bases, the J end by 9 bases, with 21 bases between. This chain's CDR3 is CASSSQGTGLMKKLFF. CDR3 bases: TGTGCCAGCAGCTCTCAAGGCACAGGGTTAATGAAAAAACTGTTTTTT. The full variable domain, in which reference TRBV7-9 and TRBJ1-4 provide the parts outside the CDR3, is DTGVSQNPRHKITKRGQNVTFRCDPISEHNRLYWYRQTLGQGPEFLTYFQNEAQLEKSRLLSDRFSAERPKGSFSTLEIQRTEQGDSAMYLCASSSQGTGLMKKLFFGSGTQLSVL.

This chain links TRBV18 with TRBJ2-1; TRBD2 matches at 8 bases. Trimming at V came to 1 base and at J to 6 bases, leaving 2 bases not matched to a gene. This CDR3 contains 14 residues. Germline V gives CDR1 KGHSH, CDR2 LQKENI. Here the CDR3 DNA reads TGTGCCAGCTCACCACGCGGGGGGCTCAATGAGCAGTTCTTC. Its translation: CASSPRGGLNEQFF. Full variable domain (rest looked up from reference TRBV18 and TRBJ2-1): NAGVMQNPRHLVRRRGQEARLRCSPMKGHSHVYWYRQLPEEGLKFMVYLQKENIIDESGMPKERFSAEFPKEGPSILRIQQVVRGDSAAYFCASSPRGGLNEQFFGPGTRLTVL.

This chain joins TRBV6-5 and TRBJ1-5, with TRBD1 identical over 8 bases. CDR1 and CDR2 (germline): MNHEY, SVGAGI. The junction had 0 bases not matched to a gene; V was cut back by 6 bases and J by 5 bases. This CDR3 comprises 12 residues. The CDR3 bases are TGTGCCAGCAGGACAGGGGATCAGCCCCAGCATTTT. Protein product: CASRTGDQPQHF.

The CDR3 coding sequence is TGTGCCAGCAGTGGACAGGGGAACACTGAAGCTTTCTTT. It codes for CASSGQGNTEAFF. J is TRBJ1-1 and V is TRBV12-3 or TRBV12-4; 8 bases match TRBD1. The V gene end was trimmed by 5 bases and the J gene end by 1 base; junction bases not matched to a gene: 0. The CDR3 is made up of 13 amino acids.

This clone was observed once. The V call is TRBV7-2, the J call TRBJ2-3; D is undetermined. CDR1 is SGHTA, CDR2 FQGNSA, per germline. Trimming removed 0 bases from V and 2 bases from J, with 6 bases in between. CDR3 length equals 14 residues. CDR3 region: CASSLAKHTDTQYF. CDR3 DNA sequence: TGTGCCAGCAGCTTAGCCAAACACACAGATACGCAGTATTTT.

The chain uses TRBV3-1 (or the pseudogene TRBV3-2) and TRBJ2-2; D is ambiguous. The germline V gene encodes CDR1 LGHDT and CDR2 YNNKEL (reference sequence). The CDR3 length is 14 residues. Trimming removed 4 bases at V and 2 bases at J, with 8 bases between. The DNA of the CDR3 is TGTGCCAGCAGCCGTGGCAGAAACACCGGGGAGCTGTTTTTT. It yields the protein CASSRGRNTGELFF.

The V call is TRBV7-2, the J call TRBJ1-3; maybe TRBD1 (6 bases). CDR3 length: 15 amino acids. Trimming stripped 4 bases from V and 0 bases from J, with 10 bases between. Germline V CDR1 and CDR2: SGHTA, FQGNSA. The chain's CDR3 is CASSSGHYSGNTIYF. DNA of the CDR3: TGTGCCAGCAGCTCGGGACATTACTCTGGAAACACCATATATTTT.

The chain has TRBV2 and TRBJ2-2; 9 nucleotides align to TRBD1. The V segment lost 5 bases and the J segment 4 bases; nucleotides outside the gene matches: 5. The length of the CDR3 is 15 residues. The germline CDR1 and CDR2 sequences are SNHLY and FYNNEI. CDR3 loop: CASSPGTGSTGELFF. The CDR3 bases are TGTGCCAGCAGTCCCGGGACAGGGTCCACCGGGGAGCTGTTTTTT. Based on the CDR3 plus reference TRBV2 and TRBJ2-2, the full variable domain is EPEVTQTPSHQVTQMGQEVILRCVPISNHLYFYWYRQILGQKVEFLVSFYNNEISEKSEIFDDQFSVERPDGSNFTLKIRSTKLEDSAMYFCASSPGTGSTGELFFGEGSRLTVL.

As to this clone: At one of its ends the junction is not consistent with the germline gene, which may arise from a read error. The genes are TRBV7-3 and TRBJ2-2; 7 nucleotides agree with TRBD1. There are 16 residues in the CDR3. CDR1 and CDR2 (germline): SGHTA, FQGTGA. CDR3 in amino acids: CASSLGQPTNAGELFF. DNA for the CDR3: TGTGCCAGCAGCCTGGGACAGCCTACGAACGCCGGGGAGCTGTTTTTT.

Comments on this clone: A read error may produce the germline difference seen at one junction end. CDR3 DNA sequence: TGTGCCCGCAGAGTTTTGGGCGATTTAGCTTTCTTT. Encoded protein: CARRVLGDLAFF. The V and J genes are TRBV2 and TRBJ1-1; no definite D call. Germline CDR1 SNHLY, CDR2 FYNNEI. This CDR3 is built from 12 residues.

The J gene is TRBJ1-4, the V gene TRBV10-3; the D is unclear. The V end lost 6 bases, the J end lost 8 bases, and 13 bases lay between the germline ends. Germline V lookup: CDR1 ENHRY, CDR2 SYGVKD. There are 13 residues in the CDR3. The CDR3 here is CAIRGRLEEKLFF. CDR3 DNA sequence: TGTGCCATCAGAGGCAGGTTGGAAGAAAAACTGTTTTTT.

The V and J genes are TRBV5-8 and TRBJ2-3; TRBD2 agrees at 7 bases. The CDR3 has 18 amino acids. With V trimmed by 1 base and J by 0 bases, 11 bases remained unmatched. Germline CDR1 and CDR2: SGHTS and YDEGEE. CDR3: CASSLIGGDLLSTDTQYF. Written as DNA, the CDR3 is TGTGCCAGCAGCTTGATTGGGGGGGACCTCCTTAGCACAGATACGCAGTATTTT.

V and J are TRBV7-9 and TRBJ1-3; D is unclear. The V end was cut by 8 bases, the J end by 2 bases, with 13 bases between. The germline gives CDR1 SEHNR, CDR2 FQNEAQ (reference sequence). CDR3 length equals 14 residues. The CDR3, as DNA: TGTGCCAGCGTCCCCGTTGCAGCTGGAAACACCATATATTTT. It yields the protein CASVPVAAGNTIYF. Looking up the rest from reference TRBV7-9 and TRBJ1-3 gives the full variable domain: DTGVSQNPRHKITKRGQNVTFRCDPISEHNRLYWYRQTLGQGPEFLTYFQNEAQLEKSRLLSDRFSAERPKGSFSTLEIQRTEQGDSAMYLCASVPVAAGNTIYFGEGSWLTVV.

This rearrangement joins TRBV7-2 to TRBJ1-2; D remains ambiguous. This CDR3 contains 13 residues. The germline V gene has CDR1 SGHTA and CDR2 FQGNSA. Trimming pared 0 bases from V and 5 bases from J, leaving 7 bases between. CDR3 coding DNA: TGTGCCAGCAGCTTAGCGCGCGGGTATGGCTACACCTTC. This gives the protein CASSLARGYGYTF.

The chain couples TRBV2 to TRBJ2-5; 8 bases agree with TRBD1. The germline gives CDR1 SNHLY, CDR2 FYNNEI. Unmatched junction bases numbered 11, after V lost 7 bases and J lost 4 bases. The CDR3 consists of 15 residues. The CDR3 reads CASTLPGQGVETQYF. Written as DNA, the CDR3 is TGTGCCAGCACCCTCCCCGGACAGGGAGTAGAGACCCAGTACTTC.